The 22 T cell receptor beta chains given below trace back to one sample, sequenced in a study of T cell repertoires in aging, cancer and after chemotherapy. Rearranged V-D-J TRB sequences were amplified with a mixed TRB-A/B primer pool. Each CDR3 protein gets one entry after TCRdb re-called the multiplex PCR reads with MiXCR. The repertoire holds over 700 distinct CDR3 sequences, with about 21% as singletons. Amplification of TCR beta used genomic DNA extracted from peripheral blood. The specimen was blood. These receptors all come from a human donor with a blood cancer.

This clonotype is deemed medium-sized (0.01 to 0.1%). This sequence joins TRBV6-6 and TRBJ2-2, with a possible D match to TRBD2 (6 bases). CDR3 size: 16 residues. Trimming left V 5 bases short and J 4 bases short, with 17 bases between. Germline V CDR1 and CDR2: MNHNY, SVGAGI (reference sequence). The CDR3, as DNA: TGTGCCAGCAGTGCGGGACGGCCCGGGGGCACCGGGGAGCTGTTTTTT. It codes for CASSAGRPGGTGELFF.

For this clonotype: A much larger clone differs from this one at a single base, so this may be a read error. V usage is TRBV20-1 and J usage is TRBJ1-1, with a weak D call TRBD1 (5 bases). The germline CDR1 and CDR2 sequences are DFQATT and SNEGSKA (reference sequence). The CDR3 contains 13 residues. CDR3 coding DNA: TGCAGTGCTAGCCCTGGGACCCCCACTAAAGCTTTCTTT. As protein: CSASPGTPTKAFF.

This clonotype rates as large. The chain couples TRBV11-1 to TRBJ2-1; 8 bases align to TRBD2. In germline, CDR1 is SGHAT, CDR2 FQDESV (reference sequence). The CDR3 contains 16 residues. V dropped 0 bases and J dropped 9; count of bases not matched to a gene: 10. This CDR3 is CASSLARSGRAGEQFF. DNA of the CDR3: TGTGCCAGCAGCTTAGCGCGGTCCGGGAGGGCCGGTGAGCAGTTCTTC.

CDR3 in amino acids: CASSAGTGGVGGANVLTF. The CDR3 bases are TGTGCCAGCTCGGCCGGGACAGGGGGCGTTGGTGGGGCCAACGTCCTGACTTTC. The chain employs TRBV18 and TRBJ2-6, with TRBD1 identical over 12 bases. The CDR3 is 18 amino acids. With V trimmed by 6 bases and J by 3 bases, 9 bases remained unmatched. Germline-derived CDR1 and CDR2 are KGHSH and LQKENI.

This clonotype is deemed large. The gene calls are TRBV15 and TRBJ1-5; 10 bases align to TRBD1. Germline lookup yields CDR1 LNHNV and CDR2 YYDKDF (reference sequence). Germline trimming cut 1 base from V and 6 bases from J; bases unmatched to any gene: 3. The CDR3 is 15 amino acids. DNA of the CDR3: TGTGCCACCAGCAGAGCGGGACAGGGGACTCAGCCCCAGCATTTT. This encodes CATSRAGQGTQPQHF.

This clonotype ranks as medium-sized. V gene TRBV6-2 or TRBV6-3 combines with J gene TRBJ2-3; possibly TRBD1 for D (6 bases). Germline V gene data show CDR1 as MNHEY and CDR2 as SVGEGT. There are 15 residues in the CDR3. V was cut by 0 bases and J by 2 bases, with 9 bases left in between. The CDR3 protein is CASSYSSGDTDTQYF. CDR3 nucleotides: TGTGCCAGCAGTTACTCGTCAGGGGACACAGATACGCAGTATTTT.

By its share, this clonotype is medium-sized. The genes are TRBV20-1 and TRBJ2-7, with D uncertain. Trimming took off 3 bases at V and 0 bases at J, with 3 bases between the two ends. The CDR3 has 11 amino acids. From germline, CDR1 is DFQATT and CDR2 SNEGSKA (reference sequence). The CDR3 sequence: CSASGSYEQYF. The CDR3 DNA sequence: TGCAGTGCTAGTGGCTCCTACGAGCAGTACTTC.

This clonotype is termed medium-sized (0.01 to 0.1%). The chain links TRBV7-6 to TRBJ2-7; the D gene is possibly TRBD1 (5 bases). V lost 2 bases and J lost 5, with 13 bases in between. Germline lookup yields CDR1 SGHVS and CDR2 FNYEAQ. This CDR3 contains 14 residues. DNA for the CDR3: TGTGCCAGCAGCTTACGGCAGGGTGGTAACGAGCAGTACTTC. This translates into CASSLRQGGNEQYF.

This clonotype rates as large. The chain uses TRBV7-6 and TRBJ2-7, with D perhaps matching TRBD2 (6 bases). CDR3 length: 14 residues. Germline CDR1 and CDR2: SGHVS and FNYEAQ. V was cut by 6 bases and J by 2 bases, with 14 bases left in between. CDR3 sequence: CASSPRLGAYEQYF. For the CDR3, the DNA is TGTGCCAGCAGTCCCCGACTAGGCGCCTACGAGCAGTACTTC.

In its sample, this clonotype ranks as medium-sized (0.01 to 0.1%). The chain has TRBV7-6 and TRBJ2-1; 8 bases agree with TRBD2. V dropped 1 base and J dropped 7; count of bases not matched to a gene: 6. From germline, CDR1 is SGHVS and CDR2 FNYEAQ. The CDR3 runs to 15 residues. CDR3 DNA sequence: TGTGCCAGCAGCTTAGTGCCGGGAGGGGAGAATGAGCAGTTCTTC. As protein: CASSLVPGGENEQFF.

This clonotype counts as medium-sized. The chain joins TRBV5-1 to TRBJ1-2; 8 bases agree with TRBD1. V was clipped by 4 bases and J by 4 bases; unmatched bases: 9. This CDR3 spans 15 amino acids. Germline CDR1 SGHRS, CDR2 YFSETQ. In DNA, the CDR3 is TGCGCCAGCAGCCTACTTCACGGACAGGGCTATGGCTACACCTTC. This sequence encodes CASSLLHGQGYGYTF.

The sample holds a few counts of this clonotype. This sequence joins TRBV5-1 and TRBJ2-1; D unclear. The germline gives CDR1 SGHRS, CDR2 YFSETQ. This CDR3 has 12 residues. The V gene lost 4 bases and the J gene lost 5 bases, with 7 bases spanning the gap. The CDR3 bases are TGCGCCAGCAGCGATGGTAACAATGAGCAGTTCTTC. Protein sequence: CASSDGNNEQFF.

By sample fraction, this clonotype is medium-sized. J is TRBJ1-1 and V is TRBV5-4; tentatively, D is TRBD1 (6 bases). V dropped 4 bases and J dropped 10 bases, with 17 bases sitting between them. This CDR3 comprises 13 residues. Germline V gene lookup returns CDR1 SGHNT and CDR2 YYREEE (reference sequence). The CDR3 protein is CASSLRGGLGAFF. DNA for the CDR3: TGTGCCAGCAGCCTCAGGGGAGGCTTAGGAGCTTTCTTT.

By sample share, this clonotype is medium-sized. This chain connects TRBV12-3 or TRBV12-4 to TRBJ1-5; D gene ambiguous. Trimming shortened V by 3 bases and J by 0 bases, and 3 bases separated the two germline ends. This CDR3 has 13 residues. The CDR3 here is CASSLASNQPQHF. CDR3 sequence (DNA): TGTGCCAGCAGTTTGGCTAGCAATCAGCCCCAGCATTTT.

By sample fraction, this clonotype is large. V and J are TRBV6-5 and TRBJ2-3; weak D call: TRBD2 (6 bases). The CDR3 is 13 amino acids. Trimming left V 10 bases short and J 6 bases short, with 17 bases between. Germline V gene lookup returns CDR1 MNHEY and CDR2 SVGAGI. The CDR3 region has the DNA TGTGCCACCGCGGAGGGCTTGGGGGATACGCAGTATTTT. It translates to CATAEGLGDTQYF.

This rearrangement joins TRBV20-1 to TRBJ2-5; TRBD1 or TRBD2 may be the D gene (5 bases each). The germline V gene encodes CDR1 DFQATT and CDR2 SNEGSKA (reference sequence). The CDR3 is 15 residues long. The ends were cut back, 1 base at V and 6 bases at J, with 18 bases in the middle. CDR3 nucleotide sequence: TGCAGTGCTAGAGTGGGATGGGACCCCTTGAAGACCCAGTACTTC. This codes for CSARVGWDPLKTQYF.

This clonotype is labeled as medium-sized. The J gene is TRBJ1-1, the V gene TRBV19; the D is unclear. V lost 5 bases and J lost 2, with 9 bases in between. The CDR3 is 13 amino acids. Per the germline V gene, CDR1 is LNHDA and CDR2 is SQIVND (reference sequence). The CDR3 DNA is TGTGCCAGTAGTCCCTGGGCCAACACTGAAGCTTTCTTT. Encoded protein: CASSPWANTEAFF.

Sample share makes this clonotype large. CDR3 nucleotide sequence: TGTGCCAGCGAGGGGACCACCTCCTACGAGCAGTACTTC. Translated, it gives CASEGTTSYEQYF. V gene TRBV6-5 combines with J gene TRBJ2-7; D possibly matches TRBD1 or TRBD2 (5 bases each). The length of the CDR3 is 13 residues. The V end was cut by 8 bases, the J end by 0 bases, with 11 bases between. The germline CDR1 and CDR2 sequences are MNHEY and SVGAGI.

This clonotype is termed medium-sized. The V call is TRBV30, the J call TRBJ2-2, with TRBD2 identical over 10 bases. J gave up 3 bases and V 7 bases, and 17 bases lay outside the gene matches. Per germline, CDR1 GTSNPN and CDR2 SVGIG (reference sequence). The CDR3 is 18 residues long. The CDR3 DNA is TGTGCCTCCACGCCAGGACTAGCGGCCACAGAGTACACCGGGGAGCTGTTTTTT. This encodes CASTPGLAATEYTGELFF.

This clonotype counts as large. The rearrangement joins TRBV19 to TRBJ2-7; the match to TRBD1 covers 9 bases. The CDR3 runs 12 residues. J was trimmed by 9 bases and V by 5 bases; bases with no gene match: 5. Per the germline V gene, CDR1 is LNHDA and CDR2 is SQIVND (reference sequence). In DNA form, the CDR3 reads TGTGCCAGTAGTTCACAGGGGGCGAGGCAGTACTTC. Translation gives CASSSQGARQYF.

The rearrangement uses TRBV10-3 and TRBJ2-7; 8 bases line up with TRBD2. The CDR3 has 15 residues. Germline V lookup: CDR1 ENHRY, CDR2 SYGVKD. Germline trimming cut 2 bases from V and 4 bases from J; bases unmatched to any gene: 7. CDR3 loop: CAISEGVTSVYEQYF. CDR3 nucleotide sequence: TGTGCCATCAGTGAGGGGGTGACTAGCGTTTACGAGCAGTACTTC.

As to this clonotype: A read error may explain this, as a much larger clone is one base away. The genes are TRBV12-3 or TRBV12-4 and TRBJ2-3; D is perhaps TRBD1 (5 bases). V lost 1 base and J lost 10, with 12 bases in between. This CDR3 region has 13 residues. As DNA, the CDR3 is TGTGCCAGCAGTTTAGAACAGGATCGCGCGCAGTATTTT. Translating gives CASSLEQDRAQYF.